This T cell receptor (beta chain) was documented in a study of T-cell reconstitution after alpha-beta-depleted transplantation in children. CDR1 and CDR2 from the germline V gene are DFQATT and SNEGSKA (reference sequence). Trimming took off 3 bases at V and 3 bases at J, with 21 bases between the two ends. This CDR3 has 16 amino acids. The TCRbeta library was prepared with unique molecular identifiers. TCRdb reprocessed the PCR reads with MiXCR, giving one entry per CDR3 protein. The profile shows 490,000 or so distinct CDR3 sequences, approximately 12% of them singletons. Many counts were recorded for this clonotype.

The chain joins TRBV20-1 to TRBJ2-7; either TRBD1 or TRBD2 may fit D (7 bases each). Specimen: PBMCs from the stem cell graft donor, collected from the stem cell graft. This TCR was sampled from a human donor who donated a stem cell graft to a child with combined immunodeficiency. DNA of the CDR3: TGCAGTGCTAGGGGAGGGGGCGCGGTCACCTTCTACGAGCAGTACTTC. Its translation: CSARGGGAVTFYEQYF.